The TCR beta chain described here comes from a study of shared clonotypes between healthy human individuals. The naive CD8 population came from CD45RO-negative cells selected for CCR7, without terminally differentiated effector memory CD45RA+ cells. The study, taken as a whole, reports: Naive subsets, compared against memory subsets, generally had larger estimated richness values. Clonotypes shared by all four donors outscored non-shared clonotypes in generation probability. It was observed that roughly 5.5% of naive CD4 clonotypes were shared across several donors. Tissue TCR repertoires likely differ from these blood-only repertoires.

TCRdb's table, derived via immunoSEQ multiplex PCR, lists solely in-frame clones and lacks some. The sample contains hundreds of thousands of clones, 80% to 95% of which appear only once. Note on this clone: Its antigen remains unknown.

The clonotype originates from a man aged 25-45 years in good health. Sequenced material: naive CD8+ T cells sorted from blood.

In nucleotides, the CDR3 is TGTGCCACCAGCCCAGACAGGAATAGCAATCAGCCCCAGCATTTT. Its translation is CATSPDRNSNQPQHF. This rearrangement joins TRBV15 to TRBJ1-5; tentatively, D is TRBD1 (6 bases). The CDR3 contains 15 residues. Looked up from germline, CDR1 is LNHNV and CDR2 is YYDKDF (reference sequence). V lost 5 bases and J lost 0, with 11 bases in between.